This paragraph covers one T cell receptor beta chain sequence. Antigen specificity is unknown. Sequencing used immunoSEQ multiplex PCR; TCRdb keeps in-frame clones, though not all of them. The sample lists 110,000 or so clones, 75% to 90% occurring once. The CDR3 runs 14 residues. CDR1 is LNHDA, CDR2 SQIVND, per germline (reference sequence). The V end was cut by 5 bases, the J end by 7 bases, with 15 bases between. This entry is derived from a study of T cell responses to AZD1222 COVID-19 vaccine. Findings of the study overall: Seropositivity was recorded at baseline in only 6 or 7 AZD1222 recipients.

The genes are TRBV19 and TRBJ2-1; D ambiguous. The source of this sequence is an adult who received the AZD1222 COVID-19 vaccine. The sequencing used peripheral blood, collected 28 days after the second AZD1222 dose. CDR3 protein: CASSPHRGPNEQFF. Here the CDR3 DNA reads TGTGCCAGTAGTCCTCACCGTGGGCCGAATGAGCAGTTCTTC. The variable domain in full, with the rest retrieved from reference TRBV19 and TRBJ2-1, is DGGITQSPKYLFRKEGQNVTLSCEQNLNHDAMYWYRQDPGQGLRLIYYSQIVNDFQKGDIAEGYSVSREKKESFPLTVTSAQKNPTAFYLCASSPHRGPNEQFFGPGTRLTVL.